Each of the 9 T cell receptor beta chains below was sequenced from the same sample in a study of blood T cells in healthy people across ages. Primers used in a second PCR of about 7 to 11 cycles were a sample-barcoded 5' primer and a J-beta primer mix. MiXCR, applied by TCRdb to the 5' RACE reads, yields one record per CDR3 protein. The sample gives hundreds of thousands of distinct CDR3 sequences, roughly 49% of which show up once; approximately 32% is in the top ten. Sequencing input: blood. The receptors come from a woman between 55 and 75 years old in good health.

The chain recombines TRBV7-9 with TRBJ1-4; D not certain. There are 16 residues in the CDR3. Trimming pared 6 bases from V and 0 bases from J, leaving 14 bases between. Per germline, CDR1 SEHNR and CDR2 FQNEAQ (reference sequence). This CDR3 is CASSQSRGATNEKLFF. Written as DNA, the CDR3 is TGTGCCAGCAGTCAATCACGGGGTGCAACTAATGAAAAACTGTTTTTT.

V gene TRBV20-1 combines with J gene TRBJ2-5, with D hard to call. V was cut by 4 bases and J by 5 bases, with 26 bases left in between. Germline CDR1 DFQATT, CDR2 SNEGSKA (reference sequence). The CDR3 runs 17 residues. The CDR3 DNA sequence: TGCAGTGCTAACTCCCCCTTTGGCGAAACCCCTCCCGAGACCCAGTACTTC. It translates to CSANSPFGETPPETQYF.

This chain uses TRBV18 with TRBJ2-1; tentative D call: TRBD2 (5 bases). Trimming left V 2 bases short and J 5 bases short, with 10 bases between. The CDR3 sequence is 14 residues long. Germline values: CDR1 KGHSH, CDR2 LQKENI. CDR3 amino acids: CASSPRRPDNEQFF. The CDR3 nucleotides read TGTGCCAGCTCACCAAGGAGGCCCGACAATGAGCAGTTCTTC.

This clonotype was found a few times. The rearrangement uses TRBV28 and TRBJ2-7, with D possibly matching TRBD1 (6 bases). The germline V gene has CDR1 MDHEN and CDR2 SYDVKM. This CDR3 region has 13 residues. V was cut by 7 bases and J by 4 bases, with 14 bases left in between. CDR3 residues: CASMGQGQYEQYF. CDR3 nucleotide sequence: TGTGCCAGCATGGGGCAGGGGCAGTACGAGCAGTACTTC.

A remark on this clonotype: At one end, the junction sequence differs from germline, possibly due to a read error. This rearrangement joins TRBV5-1 to TRBJ2-1; 8 bases agree with TRBD2. The CDR3 runs 15 residues. Germline CDR1 is SGHRS and CDR2 is YFSETQ. For the CDR3, the DNA is TGCGCCAGCACCTCGAGCGGGAGCTCCCACAATGAGCAGTTCTTC. Its protein product is CASTSSGSSHNEQFF.

This clonotype was seen a handful of times. V and J are TRBV4-3 and TRBJ2-7, with 10 nucleotides matching TRBD2. J was trimmed by 3 bases and V by 1 base; bases with no gene match: 3. CDR1 is LGHNA, CDR2 YSLEER, per germline. The CDR3 is 15 residues long. The CDR3 reads CASSQGGTSVYEQYF. The CDR3 DNA reads as TGCGCCAGCAGCCAAGGGGGGACTAGCGTCTACGAGCAGTACTTC.

The chain couples TRBV20-1 to TRBJ2-5; 7 bases map to TRBD1. From germline, CDR1 is DFQATT and CDR2 SNEGSKA (reference sequence). CDR3 size: 15 residues. V lost 0 bases and J lost 11; bases outside the gene matches: 15. The CDR3 DNA reads as TGCAGTGCTAGAGATCTACAGACAGGGCTCAATGAGCAGTACTTC. This gives the protein CSARDLQTGLNEQYF.

There are a few counts of this clonotype. The chain carries TRBV5-1 and TRBJ2-5; 14 bases line up with TRBD2. With V trimmed by 3 bases and J by 4 bases, 5 bases remained unmatched. The CDR3 loop spans 16 amino acids. Germline CDR1 and CDR2: SGHRS and YFSETQ. The CDR3 DNA sequence: TGCGCCAGCAGCTCTGGACTAGCGGGAGGAATAGAGACCCAGTACTTC. Translating it yields CASSSGLAGGIETQYF.

This chain joins TRBV20-1 and TRBJ2-3; 10 bases agree with TRBD2. The V segment lost 0 bases and the J segment 5 bases; nucleotides outside the gene matches: 8. The CDR3 consists of 16 residues. Germline assignment: CDR1 DFQATT and CDR2 SNEGSKA (reference sequence). DNA of the CDR3: TGCAGTGCTAGAGATCAGAGCGGGAGGGCCGAAGATACGCAGTATTTT. It is translated as CSARDQSGRAEDTQYF.